This T cell receptor (beta chain) was recovered during a study of T cell responses to AZD1222 COVID-19 vaccine. The CDR3 has 13 amino acids. Trimming stripped 3 bases from V and 3 bases from J, with 9 bases between. Looked up from germline, CDR1 is MNHNS and CDR2 is SASEGT. Assay: immunoSEQ multiplex PCR; the TCRdb copy retains only in-frame clones and omits some. The sample consists of 65,000 to 85,000 clones, around 88% of them appearing once. The sample was peripheral blood, taken 28 days after the second dose of the MenACWY control vaccine. The chain is built from TRBV6-1 and TRBJ2-7; D is undetermined. The sequence was obtained from an adult who received the MenACWY meningococcal vaccine as a control. The DNA of the CDR3 is TGTGCCAGCAGTGAGAATGACGGCTACGAGCAGTACTTC. This gives the protein CASSENDGYEQYF.